This T cell receptor (beta chain) derives from a study of cytotoxic CD8 clonotypes in ibrutinib-treated CLL. Trimming took off 4 bases at V and 0 bases at J, with 7 bases between the two ends. The CDR3 length is 14 residues. CDR1 is SGHRS and CDR2 is YFSETQ in the germline V gene. Assay used: immunoSEQ multiplex PCR; TCRdb lists only in-frame clones, some missing. Of roughly 30,000 clones listed, around 76% are singletons. The rearrangement joins TRBV5-1 to TRBJ1-4; D ambiguous. The starting material was PBMCs, obtained after 36 months of ibrutinib treatment. The receptor was isolated from a human donor with chronic lymphocytic leukemia. The CDR3 DNA is TGCGCCAGCAGCCCTTCAGCAACTAATGAAAAACTGTTTTTT. Its translation is CASSPSATNEKLFF.